A single sample gave rise to the 24 T cell receptor beta chains below, sequenced in a study of response to subunit inactivated influenza vaccine. TCRdb called the RT-PCR reads again in MiXCR, with one record for every CDR3 protein. The sample lists around 480,000 distinct CDR3 sequences; 16% were seen once. The starting material was CD4+ T cells sorted from PBMCs, obtained 23 months after vaccination. These receptors were obtained from a man between 45 and 75 years old who received an inactivated influenza vaccine.

This clonotype was picked up a small number of times. The chain carries TRBV19 and TRBJ2-7; D possibly corresponds to TRBD1 (5 bases). The CDR3 extends over 14 amino acids. V was trimmed by 1 base and J by 3 bases, leaving 10 bases between them. CDR1 LNHDA and CDR2 SQIVND come from the germline V gene (reference sequence). The CDR3 sequence is CASSIGRDSYEQYF. The CDR3 DNA sequence: TGTGCCAGTAGTATAGGAAGAGACAGCTACGAGCAGTACTTC.

There are many counts of this clonotype. V usage is TRBV12-3 or TRBV12-4 and J usage is TRBJ1-5, with D unclear. Between the trimmed V and J ends, which lost 5 bases and 4 bases, there was a span of 6 bases. The CDR3 is 12 residues long. CDR3: CASSTINQPQHF. CDR3 nucleotide sequence: TGTGCCAGCAGTACCATAAATCAGCCCCAGCATTTT.

As concerns this clonotype: Compared with germline, one end of the junction differs, possibly owing to a read error. The chain carries TRBV5-1 and TRBJ2-3, with a weak D call TRBD1 (6 bases). Per germline, CDR1 SGHRS and CDR2 YFSETQ. The CDR3 is made up of 16 amino acids. The CDR3 DNA reads TGCGCCAGCAGCTTGTCCGGGACAAATAGGCCAGATACACAGTATTTT. Translation: CASSLSGTNRPDTQYF.

The chain links TRBV29-1 to TRBJ2-5; 14 positions agree with TRBD2. The CDR3 runs 16 residues. The V and J ends lost 5 bases and 1 base, in that order; junction bases with no gene match: 6. Germline CDR1 and CDR2: SQVTM and ANQGSEA. The CDR3 loop is CSVNRGLAGGQETQYF. The DNA of the CDR3 is TGCAGCGTTAATCGAGGACTAGCGGGAGGCCAAGAGACCCAGTACTTC.

Only a few counts were recorded for this clonotype. This chain connects TRBV20-1 to TRBJ2-7; D possibly corresponds to TRBD1 (6 bases). Germline V gene data show CDR1 as DFQATT and CDR2 as SNEGSKA (reference sequence). Deletions cut 5 bases from V and 3 bases from J, with 11 bases between. The CDR3 consists of 12 residues. The CDR3 protein is CSAGGQIYEQYF. DNA for the CDR3: TGCAGTGCTGGAGGACAGATCTACGAGCAGTACTTC.

This chain links TRBV7-2 with TRBJ2-4; TRBD1 agrees at 7 bases. J was trimmed by 3 bases and V by 6 bases; bases with no gene match: 14. The V gene's germline CDR1 is SGHTA and CDR2 FQGNSA. CDR3 length: 17 amino acids. The CDR3 nucleotides read TGTGCCAGCAGTAAATACCAGGGGGTATCGGACAAAAACATTCAGTACTTC. Protein sequence: CASSKYQGVSDKNIQYF.

The sample holds a few counts of this clonotype. The chain links TRBV7-9 to TRBJ1-1; D gene unclear. The CDR3 covers 15 residues. CDR1 and CDR2 (germline): SEHNR, FQNEAQ (reference sequence). V dropped 1 base and J dropped 0 bases, with 9 bases sitting between them. In DNA form, the CDR3 reads TGTGCCAGCAGCTTAGGTGGAGGTCTGAACACTGAAGCTTTCTTT. Translated: CASSLGGGLNTEAFF.

The rearrangement links TRBV29-1 to TRBJ2-3; 8 nucleotides line up with TRBD2. Germline assignment: CDR1 SQVTM and CDR2 ANQGSEA. The CDR3 runs 17 residues. V was clipped by 0 bases and J by 0 bases; unmatched bases: 8. DNA of the CDR3: TGCAGCGTTGAAGATCCCGGGGGGGTTATTAGCACAGATACGCAGTATTTT. Translating it yields CSVEDPGGVISTDTQYF.

V is TRBV20-1 and J is TRBJ2-3; possibly TRBD1 or TRBD2 for D (6 bases each). The V gene's germline CDR1 is DFQATT and CDR2 SNEGSKA (reference sequence). This CDR3 contains 14 residues. Trimming cost V 0 bases and J 14 bases, with 21 bases left between them. CDR3 loop: CSARDLGATGAPYF. The CDR3 coding sequence is TGCAGTGCTAGAGATCTGGGTGCGACGGGGGCCCCGTATTTT.

This clonotype was recorded a few times. V and J are TRBV19 and TRBJ2-5; no clear D. The germline gives CDR1 LNHDA, CDR2 SQIVND (reference sequence). V lost 4 bases to trimming and J lost 6 bases, with 9 bases between them. The CDR3 covers 12 residues. The DNA for the CDR3 is TGTGCCAGTAGTACCGCTGGCAAGACCCAGTACTTC. Protein sequence: CASSTAGKTQYF.

The chain employs TRBV20-1 and TRBJ2-2, with D possibly being TRBD2 (5 bases). Trimming pared 2 bases from V and 3 bases from J, leaving 16 bases between. The CDR3 spans 16 residues. Germline CDR1 is DFQATT and CDR2 is SNEGSKA (reference sequence). In nucleotides, the CDR3 is TGCAGTGCTAGATTTGTCCCGGGGTTGCACACCGGGGAGCTGTTTTTT. Translation gives CSARFVPGLHTGELFF.

This clonotype was counted ten times or more. This chain links TRBV7-9 with TRBJ2-7; possibly TRBD2 for D (6 bases). The V gene's germline CDR1 is SEHNR and CDR2 FQNEAQ (reference sequence). V shed 5 bases and J shed 5 bases, with 16 bases lying between them. The length of the CDR3 is 14 residues. The CDR3 region is CASSDGRSGDEQYF. CDR3 sequence (DNA): TGTGCCAGCAGCGACGGACGGTCGGGGGACGAGCAGTACTTC.

J is TRBJ2-5 and V is TRBV4-3; weak D call: TRBD1 (5 bases). Trimming cost V 4 bases and J 5 bases, with 17 bases left between them. The germline CDR1 and CDR2 sequences are LGHNA and YSLEER. This CDR3 contains 15 residues. The CDR3 DNA reads TGCGCCAGCAGCCCAGCCCCGGACACAGTGGAGACCCAGTACTTC. This encodes CASSPAPDTVETQYF.

This chain joins TRBV5-6 and TRBJ2-1; no clear D. CDR1 and CDR2 (germline): SGHDT, YYEEEE. The CDR3 sequence is 13 residues long. Trimming removed 2 bases at V and 6 bases at J, with 9 bases between. The CDR3 bases are TGTGCCAGCAGCTTTCCGGCTAGCAATGAGCAGTTCTTC. It codes for CASSFPASNEQFF.

The sample holds a few counts of this clonotype. The chain uses TRBV20-1 and TRBJ1-3; 7 bases agree with TRBD1. Germline V gene lookup returns CDR1 DFQATT and CDR2 SNEGSKA (reference sequence). V shed 6 bases, J shed 5 bases, and the junction held 10 bases outside the gene matches. This CDR3 is 14 amino acids long. CDR3 nucleotides: TGCAGTGCCCTCGGCTGGGACAGCCGAAACACCATATATTTT. Amino acid sequence: CSALGWDSRNTIYF.

V is TRBV20-1 and J is TRBJ2-4, with 8 bases fitting TRBD2. Germline V gene sequence: CDR1 DFQATT, CDR2 SNEGSKA (reference sequence). Losses at the gene ends were 0 bases for V and 8 bases for J; bases not matched to a gene: 12. This CDR3 is built from 16 residues. CDR3 nucleotide sequence: TGCAGTGCTAGAGACGCAATTAGCGGGGTGGGTTACATTCAGTACTTC. This sequence encodes CSARDAISGVGYIQYF.

This clonotype appeared a few times. V gene TRBV11-2 combines with J gene TRBJ2-1; 10 positions match TRBD2. This CDR3 contains 17 residues. V lost 0 bases and J lost 4; bases outside the gene matches: 6. Germline CDR1 and CDR2: SGHAT and FQNNGV. CDR3 region: CASSLDGQRGGYNEQFF. CDR3 nucleotides: TGTGCCAGCAGCTTAGATGGCCAGCGGGGGGGGTACAATGAGCAGTTCTTC.

This clonotype has a handful of counts. The rearrangement joins TRBV20-1 to TRBJ2-3, with D uncertain. CDR1 is DFQATT, CDR2 SNEGSKA, per germline (reference sequence). V was cut by 6 bases and J by 0 bases, with 7 bases left in between. The CDR3 length is 12 residues. Here the CDR3 reads CSAPRSTDTQYF. The CDR3 DNA reads as TGCAGTGCCCCAAGAAGCACAGATACGCAGTATTTT.

The V and J genes are TRBV15 and TRBJ2-5; D call uncertain. Trimming cost V 0 bases and J 1 base, with 9 bases left between them. Germline CDR1 is LNHNV and CDR2 is YYDKDF (reference sequence). This CDR3 is 15 amino acids long. CDR3 loop: CATSRDRVPQETQYF. CDR3 DNA sequence: TGTGCCACCAGCAGAGATCGTGTACCCCAAGAGACCCAGTACTTC. Filled out from reference TRBV15 and TRBJ2-5, the complete variable domain reads DAMVIQNPRYQVTQFGKPVTLSCSQTLNHNVMYWYQQKSSQAPKLLFHYYDKDFNNEADTPDNFQSRRPNTSFCFLDIRSPGLGDTAMYLCATSRDRVPQETQYFGPGTRLLVL.

This clonotype appeared a few times. The rearrangement uses TRBV20-1 and TRBJ2-5; TRBD1 is a possible D gene (6 bases). Germline CDR1 reads DFQATT; CDR2 reads SNEGSKA (reference sequence). This CDR3 comprises 15 residues. V was shortened by 3 bases and J by 1 base, with 15 bases between the two germline ends. CDR3 in amino acids: CSARGATDVQETQYF. The CDR3 DNA is TGCAGTGCTAGGGGGGCGACGGATGTCCAAGAGACCCAGTACTTC.

This clonotype has only a few counts. The J gene is TRBJ2-3, the V gene TRBV18; D is undetermined. Germline V gene data show CDR1 as KGHSH and CDR2 as LQKENI. CDR3 length equals 14 residues. V gave up 4 bases and J gave up 5 bases, with 13 bases separating them. The CDR3 bases are TGTGCCAGCTCACGTGGGGAAGCCAGAGATACGCAGTATTTT. Its translation: CASSRGEARDTQYF. The whole variable domain, remainder taken from reference TRBV18 and TRBJ2-3, is NAGVMQNPRHLVRRRGQEARLRCSPMKGHSHVYWYRQLPEEGLKFMVYLQKENIIDESGMPKERFSAEFPKEGPSILRIQQVVRGDSAAYFCASSRGEARDTQYFGPGTRLTVL.

A few counts support this clonotype. The germline gene is not matched at one end of the junction; a read error may be the cause. The rearrangement joins TRBV10-3 to TRBJ2-2; unclear D gene. Germline CDR1 is ENHRY and CDR2 is SYGVKD. There are 13 residues in the CDR3. In DNA form, the CDR3 reads TGTGCCATCACTGAGCGCGGCACCGGGGAGCTGTTTTTT. Translated: CAITERGTGELFF.

This chain joins TRBV12-3 or TRBV12-4 and TRBJ2-3, with 7 positions matching TRBD1. The CDR3 contains 14 residues. V shed 7 bases, J shed 0 bases, and the junction held 4 bases outside the gene matches. The CDR3 protein is CASTNRGSTDTQYF. DNA of the CDR3: TGTGCCAGCACTAACAGGGGAAGCACAGATACGCAGTATTTT.

V and J are TRBV6-1 and TRBJ2-3; the match to TRBD2 covers 9 bases. Germline CDR1 reads MNHNS; CDR2 reads SASEGT. The ends lost 7 bases at V and 8 bases at J; junction bases unmatched: 7. This CDR3 has 13 residues. The CDR3 DNA follows: TGTGCCAGCACCCCCGCAGCGGGAGGTACGCAGTATTTT. It specifies CASTPAAGGTQYF.